Reported below is one T cell receptor (beta chain). These data come from a study of blood T cell repertoires in COVID-19. Clones were read by immunoSEQ multiplex PCR, and TCRdb kept only the in-frame ones, dropping some. Seen here are about 180,000 clones, about 83% observed once, and the top ten hold over 7.5%. J gave up 4 bases and V 6 bases, and 8 bases lay outside the gene matches. Germline V gene sequence: CDR1 SQVTM, CDR2 ANQGSEA. This CDR3 is 14 amino acids long. The chain employs TRBV29-1 and TRBJ1-1; TRBD1 matches 10 bases. The TCR was taken from a woman aged 25 to 39 who had recovered from COVID-19. Sequenced input: PBMCs or T cells enriched from blood (not recorded which). CDR3 coding DNA: TGCAGCGTCACCTCCGGGACAGGGGTCACTGAAGCTTTCTTT. This codes for CSVTSGTGVTEAFF.